Presented here are 11 T cell receptor beta chains from one specimen sequenced in a study of T cell responses to AZD1222 COVID-19 vaccine. Assay used: immunoSEQ multiplex PCR; TCRdb lists only in-frame clones, some missing. The table lists about 210,000 clones, approximately 94% of them singletons, with 1.7% in the top ten. Sample: peripheral blood, taken 28 days after the second dose of the MenACWY control vaccine. The receptors come from an adult who received the MenACWY meningococcal vaccine as a control.

The chain couples TRBV18 to TRBJ2-7; 10 nucleotides agree with TRBD1. This CDR3 is 15 amino acids long. Germline V gives CDR1 KGHSH, CDR2 LQKENI. V was clipped by 2 bases and J by 3 bases; unmatched bases: 4. The CDR3 DNA reads TGTGCCAGCTCACCAGTGGACAGGGGGGACTACGAGCAGTACTTC. It yields the protein CASSPVDRGDYEQYF.

This sequence joins TRBV3-1 (or the pseudogene TRBV3-2) and TRBJ1-3; D ambiguous. Trimming left V 7 bases short and J 3 bases short, with 16 bases between. The CDR3 loop spans 15 amino acids. The V gene's germline CDR1 is LGHDT and CDR2 YNNKEL (reference sequence). CDR3 coding DNA: TGTGCCAGCACGTCCCAAGGGATATTTGGAAACACCATATATTTT. Translating gives CASTSQGIFGNTIYF.

DNA for the CDR3: TGCGCCAGCAGCTTGAGGACTAGCGGGAGCCGGGAGAATGAGCAGTTCTTC. It is translated as CASSLRTSGSRENEQFF. This chain uses TRBV5-1 with TRBJ2-1, with TRBD2 identical over 13 bases. With 1 base clipped from V and 7 bases from J, the junction kept 8 bases outside the gene matches. Germline assignment: CDR1 SGHRS and CDR2 YFSETQ. This CDR3 contains 17 residues.

This chain connects TRBV7-3 to TRBJ1-1; D possibly corresponds to TRBD1 (5 bases). There are 15 residues in the CDR3. Germline values: CDR1 SGHTA, CDR2 FQGTGA. The V end lost 5 bases, the J end lost 5 bases, and 18 bases lay between the germline ends. CDR3 protein: CASSHWDLGGTEAFF. CDR3 bases: TGTGCCAGCAGCCATTGGGACCTCGGGGGGACTGAAGCTTTCTTT. The complete variable domain, with remaining parts taken from reference TRBV7-3 and TRBJ1-1, reads GAGVSQTPSNKVTEKGKYVELRCDPISGHTALYWYRQSLGQGPEFLIYFQGTGAADDSGLPNDRFFAVRPEGSVSTLKIQRTERGDSAVYLCASSHWDLGGTEAFFGQGTRLTVV.

V gene TRBV19 combines with J gene TRBJ1-2; D gene uncertain. CDR3 length equals 12 residues. V lost 1 base, J lost 11 bases, and 11 bases lay in between. From germline, CDR1 is LNHDA and CDR2 SQIVND (reference sequence). The CDR3 DNA reads TGTGCCAGTAGTATAGGGGAGTTTGTGTACACCTTC. Encoded protein: CASSIGEFVYTF.

J is TRBJ2-7 and V is TRBV28; unclear D gene. From germline, CDR1 is MDHEN and CDR2 SYDVKM. This CDR3 spans 16 amino acids. V was cut by 2 bases and J by 0 bases, with 14 bases left in between. Written as DNA, the CDR3 is TGTGCCAGCAGTTTAACTTCCAAGCCCAACTCCTACGAGCAGTACTTC. It translates to CASSLTSKPNSYEQYF.

The J gene is TRBJ2-1, the V gene TRBV6-5; D gene uncertain. V shed 11 bases and J shed 8 bases, with 22 bases lying between them. The CDR3 has 14 residues. The germline gives CDR1 MNHEY, CDR2 SVGAGI. For the CDR3, the DNA is TGTGCCGCCTCACCGAGAACTCTCGGATATGAGCAGTTCTTC. Translated, it gives CAASPRTLGYEQFF.

The V and J genes are TRBV14 and TRBJ2-5; 9 bases line up with TRBD2. Trimming took 5 bases from V and 1 from J; bases not matched to a gene: 8. This CDR3 is built from 16 residues. The germline CDR1 and CDR2 sequences are SGHDN and FVKESK. The CDR3 protein is CASSKARLAAQETQYF. Written as DNA, the CDR3 is TGTGCCAGCAGCAAAGCTAGACTAGCGGCCCAAGAGACCCAGTACTTC.

The chain carries TRBV5-6 and TRBJ1-1, with D perhaps TRBD1 (5 bases). This CDR3 is built from 15 residues. Trimming cost V 3 bases and J 0 bases, with 12 bases left between them. Looked up from germline, CDR1 is SGHDT and CDR2 is YYEEEE. The CDR3 DNA is TGTGCCAGCAGCTGGTCGACAGCCGTGAACACTGAAGCTTTCTTT. Translating it yields CASSWSTAVNTEAFF. The whole variable domain, filled in from reference TRBV5-6 and TRBJ1-1, reads DAGVTQSPTHLIKTRGQQVTLRCSPKSGHDTVSWYQQALGQGPQFIFQYYEEEERQRGNFPDRFSGHQFPNYSSELNVNALLLGDSALYLCASSWSTAVNTEAFFGQGTRLTVV.

The V gene is TRBV11-3, the J gene TRBJ2-5; 10 bases map to TRBD1. This CDR3 is 16 amino acids long. The J segment lost 2 bases and the V segment lost 5 bases, leaving 8 bases of the junction unmatched. CDR1 and CDR2 from the germline V gene are SGHNT and YENEEA. CDR3 region: CASSKGQGMGQETQYF. For the CDR3, the DNA is TGTGCCAGCAGCAAGGGACAGGGGATGGGGCAAGAGACCCAGTACTTC.

This clone was seen a handful of times. Other DNA sequences from this sample encode an identical CDR3 as well. The CDR3 sequence is CASSQENTIYF. The CDR3 nucleotides are TGTGCCAGCAGCCAAGAGAACACCATATATTTT. The J gene is TRBJ1-3, the V gene TRBV3-1 (or the pseudogene TRBV3-2); no reliable D call. The CDR3 has 11 amino acids. V lost 0 bases and J lost 7, with 1 base in between. CDR1 and CDR2 (germline): LGHDT, YNNKEL (reference sequence).